This T cell receptor (beta chain) was observed in a study of T cells in Graves' hyperthyroidism and ophthalmopathy. Comments on this clonotype: One end of the junction is discordant with germline, which a read error may explain.

TCR beta CDR3 regions were amplified from RNA. HTBI primers were employed in a first-round RT-PCR of the TCR CDR3. Via MiXCR, TCRdb re-called the multiplex PCR reads, giving one row per CDR3 protein. The sample includes over 500,000 distinct CDR3 sequences, 35% to 50% of them seen just once. CDR1 is SGDLS and CDR2 is YYNGEE in the germline V gene. The CDR3 runs 15 residues. This TCR came from an adult woman with Graves' disease, either hyperthyroidism or ophthalmopathy (not recorded which). Sequenced: peripheral blood or thyroid tissue (not recorded which). This sequence joins TRBV9 and TRBJ2-3; TRBD2 matches at 7 bases. The CDR3 bases are TGTGCCAGCAGCGTACTCGGCGGGAGCACAGGTACGCAGTATTTT. Translating gives CASSVLGGSTGTQYF.